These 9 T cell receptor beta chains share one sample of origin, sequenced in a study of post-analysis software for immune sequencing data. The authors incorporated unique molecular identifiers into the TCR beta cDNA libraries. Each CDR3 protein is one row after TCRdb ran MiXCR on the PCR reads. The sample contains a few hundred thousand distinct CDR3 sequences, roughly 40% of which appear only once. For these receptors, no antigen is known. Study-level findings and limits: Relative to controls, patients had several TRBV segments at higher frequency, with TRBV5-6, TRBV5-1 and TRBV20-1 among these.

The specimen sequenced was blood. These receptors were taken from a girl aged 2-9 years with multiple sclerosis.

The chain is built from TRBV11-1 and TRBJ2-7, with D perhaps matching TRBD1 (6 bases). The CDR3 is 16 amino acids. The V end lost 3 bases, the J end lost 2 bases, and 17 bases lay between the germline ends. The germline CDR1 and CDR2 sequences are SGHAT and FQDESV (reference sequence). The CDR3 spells CASSFFPSTGPYEQYF. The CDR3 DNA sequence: TGTGCCAGCAGCTTTTTCCCCTCGACAGGTCCCTACGAGCAGTACTTC.

DNA of the CDR3: TGCAGCTCAGTAGCCGGAAACACCATATATTTT. Its protein product is CSSVAGNTIYF. The J gene is TRBJ1-3, the V gene TRBV29-1; D not resolved. The germline CDR1 and CDR2 sequences are SQVTM and ANQGSEA. V lost 8 bases and J 4 bases, leaving 9 bases between the germline ends. The CDR3 runs 11 residues.

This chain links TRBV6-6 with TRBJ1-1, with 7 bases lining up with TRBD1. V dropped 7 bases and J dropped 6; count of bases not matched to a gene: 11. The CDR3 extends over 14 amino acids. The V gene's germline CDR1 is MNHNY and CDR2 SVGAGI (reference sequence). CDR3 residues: CASTQDRASAEAFF. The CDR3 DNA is TGTGCCAGCACCCAAGACAGGGCGAGCGCTGAAGCTTTCTTT.

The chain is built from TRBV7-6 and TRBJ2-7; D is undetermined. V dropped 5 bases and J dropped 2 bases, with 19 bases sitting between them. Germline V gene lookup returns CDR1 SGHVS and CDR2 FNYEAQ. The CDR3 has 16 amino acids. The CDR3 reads CASSARKGFTTYEQYF. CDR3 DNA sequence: TGTGCCAGCAGCGCCCGGAAAGGGTTCACCACCTACGAGCAGTACTTC.

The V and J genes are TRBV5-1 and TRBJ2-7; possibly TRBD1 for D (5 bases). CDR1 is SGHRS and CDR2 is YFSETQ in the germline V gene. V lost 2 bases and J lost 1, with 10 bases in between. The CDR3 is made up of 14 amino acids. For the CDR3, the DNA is TGCGCCAGCAGCTTCACGGCAGGGTCCTACGAGCAGTACTTC. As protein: CASSFTAGSYEQYF.

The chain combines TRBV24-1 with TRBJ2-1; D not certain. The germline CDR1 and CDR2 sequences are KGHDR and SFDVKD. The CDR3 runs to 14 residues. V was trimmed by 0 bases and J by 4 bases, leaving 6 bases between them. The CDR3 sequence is CATSDLNKYNEQFF. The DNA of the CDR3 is TGTGCCACCAGTGATTTGAACAAATACAATGAGCAGTTCTTC.

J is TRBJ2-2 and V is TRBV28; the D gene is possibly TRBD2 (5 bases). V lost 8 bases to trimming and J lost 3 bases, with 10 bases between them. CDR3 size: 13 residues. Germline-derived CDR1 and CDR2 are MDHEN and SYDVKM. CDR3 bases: TGTGCCAGCCGGAGACTATACACCGGGGAGCTGTTTTTT. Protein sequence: CASRRLYTGELFF. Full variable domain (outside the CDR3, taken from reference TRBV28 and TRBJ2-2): DVKVTQSSRYLVKRTGEKVFLECVQDMDHENMFWYRQDPGLGLRLIYFSYDVKMKEKGDIPEGYSVSREKKERFSLILESASTNQTSMYLCASRRLYTGELFFGEGSRLTVL.

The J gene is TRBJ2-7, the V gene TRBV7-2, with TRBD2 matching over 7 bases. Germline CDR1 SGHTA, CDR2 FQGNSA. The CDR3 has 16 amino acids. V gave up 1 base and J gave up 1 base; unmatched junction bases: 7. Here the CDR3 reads CASSLEGGGPSYEQYF. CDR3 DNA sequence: TGTGCCAGCAGCTTAGAGGGCGGGGGACCGTCCTACGAGCAGTACTTC.

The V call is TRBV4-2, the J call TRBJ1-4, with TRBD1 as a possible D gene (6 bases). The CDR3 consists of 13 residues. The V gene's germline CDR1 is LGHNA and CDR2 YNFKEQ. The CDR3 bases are TGTGTCGGCGGCCCGGGGGCGGGAGAAAAACTGTTTTTT. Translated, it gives CVGGPGAGEKLFF.